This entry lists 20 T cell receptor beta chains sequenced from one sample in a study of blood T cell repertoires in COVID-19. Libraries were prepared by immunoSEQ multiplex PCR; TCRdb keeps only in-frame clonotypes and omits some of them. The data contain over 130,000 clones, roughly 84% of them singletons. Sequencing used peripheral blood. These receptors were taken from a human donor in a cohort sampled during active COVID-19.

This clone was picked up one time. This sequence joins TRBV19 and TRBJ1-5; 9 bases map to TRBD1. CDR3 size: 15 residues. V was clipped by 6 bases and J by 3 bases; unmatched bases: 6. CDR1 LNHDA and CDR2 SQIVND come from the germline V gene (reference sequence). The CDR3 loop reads CASSPTGGDNQPQHF. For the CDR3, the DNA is TGTGCCAGTAGCCCAACAGGGGGCGACAATCAGCCCCAGCATTTT. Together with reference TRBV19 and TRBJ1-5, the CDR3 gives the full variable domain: DGGITQSPKYLFRKEGQNVTLSCEQNLNHDAMYWYRQDPGQGLRLIYYSQIVNDFQKGDIAEGYSVSREKKESFPLTVTSAQKNPTAFYLCASSPTGGDNQPQHFGDGTRLSIL.

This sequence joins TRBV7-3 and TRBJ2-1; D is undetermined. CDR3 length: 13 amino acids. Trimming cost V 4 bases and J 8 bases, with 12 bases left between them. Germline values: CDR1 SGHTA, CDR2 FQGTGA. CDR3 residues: CASSYQHRDEQFF. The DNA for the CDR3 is TGTGCCAGCAGCTACCAACACCGTGATGAGCAGTTCTTC.

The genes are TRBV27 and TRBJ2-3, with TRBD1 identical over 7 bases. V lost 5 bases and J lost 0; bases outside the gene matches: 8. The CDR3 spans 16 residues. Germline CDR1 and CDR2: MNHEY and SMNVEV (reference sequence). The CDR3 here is CASSPQGVTSTDTQYF. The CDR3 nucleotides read TGTGCCAGCAGTCCGCAGGGGGTTACTAGCACAGATACGCAGTATTTT.

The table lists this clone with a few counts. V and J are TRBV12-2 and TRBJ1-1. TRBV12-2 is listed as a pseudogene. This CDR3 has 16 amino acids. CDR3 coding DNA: TGTGCAAGTCGCTTAAGGATCCCCCCGCGGTACACTGAAGCTTTCTTT. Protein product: CASRLRIPPRYTEAFF.

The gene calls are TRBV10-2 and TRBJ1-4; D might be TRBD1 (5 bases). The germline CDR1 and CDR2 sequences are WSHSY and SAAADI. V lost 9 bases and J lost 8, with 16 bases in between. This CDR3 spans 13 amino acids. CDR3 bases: TGCGCCAGTGCAGGGACGGGGGGAGAAAAACTGTTTTTT. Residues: CASAGTGGEKLFF.

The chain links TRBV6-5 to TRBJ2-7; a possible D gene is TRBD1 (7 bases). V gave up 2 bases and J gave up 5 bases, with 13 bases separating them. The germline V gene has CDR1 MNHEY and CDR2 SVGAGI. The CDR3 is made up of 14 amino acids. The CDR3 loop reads CASSYGGGGHEQYF. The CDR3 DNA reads TGTGCCAGCAGTTACGGAGGGGGCGGCCACGAGCAGTACTTC.

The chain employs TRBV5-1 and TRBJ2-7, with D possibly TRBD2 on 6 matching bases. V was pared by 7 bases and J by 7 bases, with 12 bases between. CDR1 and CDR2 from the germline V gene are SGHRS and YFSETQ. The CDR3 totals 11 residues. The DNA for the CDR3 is TGCGCCAGCCGTGAGGGACTGGAGCAGTACTTC. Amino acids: CASREGLEQYF.

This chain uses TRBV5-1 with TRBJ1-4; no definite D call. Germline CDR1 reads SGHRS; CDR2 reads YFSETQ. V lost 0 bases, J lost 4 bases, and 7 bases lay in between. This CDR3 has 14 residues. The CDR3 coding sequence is TGCGCCAGCAGCTTGGCAACGGGTAATGAAAAACTGTTTTTT. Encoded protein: CASSLATGNEKLFF.

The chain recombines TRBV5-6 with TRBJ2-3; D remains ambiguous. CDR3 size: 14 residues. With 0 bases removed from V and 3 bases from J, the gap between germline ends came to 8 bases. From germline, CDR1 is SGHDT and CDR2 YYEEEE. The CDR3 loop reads CASSLGRLTDTQYF. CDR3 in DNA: TGTGCCAGCAGCTTGGGCCGACTGACAGATACGCAGTATTTT.

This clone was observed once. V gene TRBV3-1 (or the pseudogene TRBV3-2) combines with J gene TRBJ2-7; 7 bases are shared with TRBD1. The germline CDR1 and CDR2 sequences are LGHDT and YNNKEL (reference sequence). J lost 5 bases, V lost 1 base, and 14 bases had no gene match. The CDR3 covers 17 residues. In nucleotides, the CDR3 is TGTGCCAGCAGCCAAGTGCCGACCGACAGGGCAGGCCACGAGCAGTACTTC. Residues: CASSQVPTDRAGHEQYF.

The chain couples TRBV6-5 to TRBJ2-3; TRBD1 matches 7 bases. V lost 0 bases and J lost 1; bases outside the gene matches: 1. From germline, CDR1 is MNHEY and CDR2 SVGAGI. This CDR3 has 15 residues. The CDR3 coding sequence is TGTGCCAGCAGTTACTCCCAGGGGGGCACAGATACGCAGTATTTT. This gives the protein CASSYSQGGTDTQYF.

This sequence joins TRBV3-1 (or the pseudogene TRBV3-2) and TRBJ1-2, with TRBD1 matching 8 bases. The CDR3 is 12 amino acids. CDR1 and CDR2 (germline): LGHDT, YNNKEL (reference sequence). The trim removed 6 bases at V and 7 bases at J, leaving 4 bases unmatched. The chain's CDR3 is CASRFRGLGYTF. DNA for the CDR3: TGTGCCAGCAGGTTCAGGGGGCTTGGCTACACCTTC.

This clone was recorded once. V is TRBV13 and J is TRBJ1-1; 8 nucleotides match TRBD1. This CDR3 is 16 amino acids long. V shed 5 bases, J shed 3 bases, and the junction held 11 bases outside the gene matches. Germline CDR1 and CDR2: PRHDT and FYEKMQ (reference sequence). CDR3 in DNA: TGTGCCAGCAGCCCGGGGCAGGGGGCATTATACACTGAAGCTTTCTTT. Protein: CASSPGQGALYTEAFF.

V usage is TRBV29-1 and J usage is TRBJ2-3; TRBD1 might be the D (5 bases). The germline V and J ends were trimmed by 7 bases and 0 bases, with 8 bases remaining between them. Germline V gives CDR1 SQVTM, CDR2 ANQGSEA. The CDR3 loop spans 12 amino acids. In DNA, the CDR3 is TGCAGCGCACAGGTTAGCACAGATACGCAGTATTTT. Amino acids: CSAQVSTDTQYF.

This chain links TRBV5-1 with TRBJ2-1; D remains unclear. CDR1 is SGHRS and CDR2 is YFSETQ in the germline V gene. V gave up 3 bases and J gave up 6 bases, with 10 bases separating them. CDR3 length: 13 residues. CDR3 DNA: TGCGCCAGCAGCTCCCTTAATTCCAATGAGCAGTTCTTC. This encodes CASSSLNSNEQFF.

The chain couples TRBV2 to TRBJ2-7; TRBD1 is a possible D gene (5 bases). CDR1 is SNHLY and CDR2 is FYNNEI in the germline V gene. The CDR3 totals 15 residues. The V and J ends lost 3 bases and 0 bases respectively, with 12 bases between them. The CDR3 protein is CASSDLRVNSYEQYF. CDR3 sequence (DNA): TGTGCCAGCAGTGATCTCAGGGTGAACTCCTACGAGCAGTACTTC.

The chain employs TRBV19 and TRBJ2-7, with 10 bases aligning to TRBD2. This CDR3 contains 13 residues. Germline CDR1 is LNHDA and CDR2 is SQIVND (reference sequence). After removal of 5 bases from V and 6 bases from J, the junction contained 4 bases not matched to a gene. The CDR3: CASSSSGGSEQYF. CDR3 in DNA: TGTGCCAGTAGTTCTAGCGGGGGTAGCGAGCAGTACTTC. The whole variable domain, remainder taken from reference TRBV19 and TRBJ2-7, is DGGITQSPKYLFRKEGQNVTLSCEQNLNHDAMYWYRQDPGQGLRLIYYSQIVNDFQKGDIAEGYSVSREKKESFPLTVTSAQKNPTAFYLCASSSSGGSEQYFGPGTRLTVT.

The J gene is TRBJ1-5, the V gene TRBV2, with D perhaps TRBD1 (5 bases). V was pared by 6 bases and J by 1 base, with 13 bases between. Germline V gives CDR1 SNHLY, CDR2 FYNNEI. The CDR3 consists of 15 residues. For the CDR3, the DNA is TGTGCCAGCAGCCTCCGAAGACAGAGCAATCAGCCCCAGCATTTT. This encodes CASSLRRQSNQPQHF.

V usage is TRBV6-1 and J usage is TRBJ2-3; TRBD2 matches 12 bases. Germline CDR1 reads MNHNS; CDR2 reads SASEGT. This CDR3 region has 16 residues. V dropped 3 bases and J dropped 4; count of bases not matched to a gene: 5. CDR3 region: CASSEPTSGGPDTQYF. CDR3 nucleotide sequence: TGTGCCAGCAGTGAGCCGACTAGCGGGGGACCAGATACGCAGTATTTT.

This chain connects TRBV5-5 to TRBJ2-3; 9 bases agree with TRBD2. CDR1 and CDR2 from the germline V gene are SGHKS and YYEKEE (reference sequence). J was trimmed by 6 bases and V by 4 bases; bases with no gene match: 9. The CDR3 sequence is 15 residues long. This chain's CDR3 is CASSRPSGAGDTQYF. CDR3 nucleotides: TGTGCCAGCAGCCGCCCTAGCGGGGCAGGGGATACGCAGTATTTT.